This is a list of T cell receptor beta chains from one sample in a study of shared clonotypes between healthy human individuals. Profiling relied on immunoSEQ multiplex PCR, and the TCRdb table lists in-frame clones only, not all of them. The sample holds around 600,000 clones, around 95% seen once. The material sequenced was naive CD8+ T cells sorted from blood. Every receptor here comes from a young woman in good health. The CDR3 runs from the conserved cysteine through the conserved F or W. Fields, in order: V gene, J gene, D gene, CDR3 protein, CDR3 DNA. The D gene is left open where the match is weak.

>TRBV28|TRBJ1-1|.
CASSLRGYEAFF
TGTGCCAGCAGTTTAAGGGGCTATGAAGCTTTCTTT
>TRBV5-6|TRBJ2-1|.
CASSLSGAANEQFF
TGTGCCAGCAGCTTGTCCGGCGCAGCTAATGAGCAGTTCTTC
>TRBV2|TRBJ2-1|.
CASSDFSSNEQFF
TGTGCCAGCAGTGATTTCTCAAGCAATGAGCAGTTCTTC
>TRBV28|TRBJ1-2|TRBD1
CASHRGGYAF
TGTGCCAGTCACAGGGGTGGCTACGCCTTC
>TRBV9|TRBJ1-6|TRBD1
CASSLATGSSPLHF
TGTGCCAGCAGCCTCGCGACAGGGAGTTCACCCCTCCACTTT
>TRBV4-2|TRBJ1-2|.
CASSFVESAGYTF
TGTGCCAGCAGCTTTGTTGAATCGGCTGGCTACACCTTC
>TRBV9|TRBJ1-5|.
CASSVDSAQPQHF
TGTGCCAGCAGCGTAGATTCCGCTCAGCCCCAGCATTTT
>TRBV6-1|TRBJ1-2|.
CATDLAFNYGYTF
TGTGCCACCGACTTAGCCTTTAACTATGGCTACACCTTC
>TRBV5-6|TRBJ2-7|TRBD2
CASSLEGTSGSFTYEQYF
TGTGCCAGCAGCTTGGAGGGGACTAGCGGGAGTTTCACCTACGAGCAGTACTTC
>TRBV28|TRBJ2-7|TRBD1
CASSFPTGGMDEQYF
TGTGCCAGCAGTTTCCCCACAGGGGGTATGGACGAGCAGTACTTC